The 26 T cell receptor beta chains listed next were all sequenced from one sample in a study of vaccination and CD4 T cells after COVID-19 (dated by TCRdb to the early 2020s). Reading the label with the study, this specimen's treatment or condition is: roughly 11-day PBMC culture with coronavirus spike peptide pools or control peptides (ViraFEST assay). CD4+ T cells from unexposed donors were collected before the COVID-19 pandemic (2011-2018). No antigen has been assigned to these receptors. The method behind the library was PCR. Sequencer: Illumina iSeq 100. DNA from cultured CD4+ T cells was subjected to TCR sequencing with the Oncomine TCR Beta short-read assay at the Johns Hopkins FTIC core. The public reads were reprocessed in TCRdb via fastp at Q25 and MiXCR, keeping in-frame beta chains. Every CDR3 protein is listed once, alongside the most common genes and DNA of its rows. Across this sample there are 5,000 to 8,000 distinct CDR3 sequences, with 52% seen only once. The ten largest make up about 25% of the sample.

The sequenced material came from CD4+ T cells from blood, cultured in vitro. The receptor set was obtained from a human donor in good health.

The DNA of the CDR3 is TGTGCCAGCAGCTTCGAGTGGGCAAAGGAGGGACCTAACTATGGCTACACCTTC. Translation: CASSFEWAKEGPNYGYTF. The chain employs TRBV5-8 and TRBJ1-2; perhaps TRBD1 as D (5 bases). The length of the CDR3 is 18 residues. The germline V gene has CDR1 SGHTS and CDR2 YDEGEE. The ends were cut back, 2 bases at V and 0 bases at J, with 20 bases in the middle. Combining the CDR3 with reference TRBV5-8 and TRBJ1-2 gives the whole variable domain EAGVTQSPTHLIKTRGQQATLRCSPISGHTSVYWYQQALGLGLQFLLWYDEGEERNRGNFPPRFSGRQFPNYSSELNVNALELEDSALYLCASSFEWAKEGPNYGYTFGSGTRLTVV.

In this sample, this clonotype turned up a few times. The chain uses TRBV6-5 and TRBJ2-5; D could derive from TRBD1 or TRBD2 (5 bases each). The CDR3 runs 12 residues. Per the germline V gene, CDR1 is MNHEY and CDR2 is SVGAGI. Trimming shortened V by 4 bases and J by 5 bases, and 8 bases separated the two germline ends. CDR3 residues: CASSFRDETQYF. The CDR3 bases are TGTGCCAGCAGTTTCCGGGACGAGACCCAGTACTTC.

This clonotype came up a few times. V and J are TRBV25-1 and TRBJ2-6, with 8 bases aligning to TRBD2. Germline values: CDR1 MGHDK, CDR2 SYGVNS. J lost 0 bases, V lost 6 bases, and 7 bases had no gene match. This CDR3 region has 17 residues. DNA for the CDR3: TGTGCCAGCAGAAAGTCGGGGGGGTCCTCTGGGGCCAACGTCCTGACTTTC. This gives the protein CASRKSGGSSGANVLTF.

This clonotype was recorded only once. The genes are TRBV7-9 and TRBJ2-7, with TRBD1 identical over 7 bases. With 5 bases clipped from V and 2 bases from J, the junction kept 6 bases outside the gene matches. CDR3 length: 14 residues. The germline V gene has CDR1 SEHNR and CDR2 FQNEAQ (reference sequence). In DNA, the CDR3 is TGTGCCAGCAGCCGGAACAGGGGACCCTACGAGCAGTACTTC. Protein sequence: CASSRNRGPYEQYF.

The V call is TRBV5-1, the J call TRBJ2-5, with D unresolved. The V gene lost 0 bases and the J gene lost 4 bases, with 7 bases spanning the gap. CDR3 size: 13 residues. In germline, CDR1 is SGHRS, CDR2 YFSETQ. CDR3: CASSLGVRETQYF. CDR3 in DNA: TGCGCCAGCAGCTTGGGCGTCCGAGAGACCCAGTACTTC.

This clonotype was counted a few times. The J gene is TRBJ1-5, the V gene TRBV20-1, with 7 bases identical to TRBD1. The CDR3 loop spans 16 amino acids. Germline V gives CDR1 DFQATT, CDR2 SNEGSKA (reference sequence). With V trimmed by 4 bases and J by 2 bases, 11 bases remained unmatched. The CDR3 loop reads CSAKRQGRWGNQPQHF. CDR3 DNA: TGCAGTGCTAAAAGACAGGGTCGGTGGGGCAATCAGCCCCAGCATTTT.

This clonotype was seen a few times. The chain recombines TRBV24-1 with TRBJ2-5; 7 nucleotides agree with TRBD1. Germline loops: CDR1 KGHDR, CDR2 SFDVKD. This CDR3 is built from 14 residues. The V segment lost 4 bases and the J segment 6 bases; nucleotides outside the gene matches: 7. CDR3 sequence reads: CATSDQGQFKTQYF. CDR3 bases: TGTGCCACCAGTGACCAGGGACAGTTCAAGACCCAGTACTTC.

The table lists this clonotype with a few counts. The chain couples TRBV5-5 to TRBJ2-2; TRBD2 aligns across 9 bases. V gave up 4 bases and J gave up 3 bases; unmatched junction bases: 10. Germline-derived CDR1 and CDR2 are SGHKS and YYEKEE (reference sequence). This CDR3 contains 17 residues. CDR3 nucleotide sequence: TGTGCCAGCAGCCGCAAAAGCGGGGGGCGAGACACCGGGGAGCTGTTTTTT. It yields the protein CASSRKSGGRDTGELFF.

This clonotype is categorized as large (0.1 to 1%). CDR3 in DNA: TGCAGTGCTAGGATCGGTGATAATTCACCCCTCCACTTT. This gives the protein CSARIGDNSPLHF. The chain links TRBV20-1 to TRBJ1-6; D is unresolved. CDR1 DFQATT and CDR2 SNEGSKA come from the germline V gene (reference sequence). The CDR3 loop spans 13 amino acids. V was cut by 3 bases and J by 5 bases, with 8 bases left in between.

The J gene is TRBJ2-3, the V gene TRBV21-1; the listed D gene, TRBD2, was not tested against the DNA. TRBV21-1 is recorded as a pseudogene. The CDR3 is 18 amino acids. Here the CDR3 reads CASSKAVAGGEGTDTQYF. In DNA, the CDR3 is TGTGCCAGCAGCAAAGCGGTAGCGGGAGGTGAGGGCACAGATACGCAGTATTTT.

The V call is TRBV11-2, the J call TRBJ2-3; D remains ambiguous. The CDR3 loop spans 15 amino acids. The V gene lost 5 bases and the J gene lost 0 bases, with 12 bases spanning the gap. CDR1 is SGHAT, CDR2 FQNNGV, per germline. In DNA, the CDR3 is TGTGCCAGCAGCATCCCTATTACTAGCACAGATACGCAGTATTTT. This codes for CASSIPITSTDTQYF.

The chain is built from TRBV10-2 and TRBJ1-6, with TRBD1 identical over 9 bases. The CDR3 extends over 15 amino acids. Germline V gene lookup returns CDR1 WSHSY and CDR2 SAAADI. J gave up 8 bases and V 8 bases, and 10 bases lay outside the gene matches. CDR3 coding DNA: TGCGCCAGCGGGACCGGGACAGGGAGTCATTCACCCCTCCACTTT. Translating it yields CASGTGTGSHSPLHF.

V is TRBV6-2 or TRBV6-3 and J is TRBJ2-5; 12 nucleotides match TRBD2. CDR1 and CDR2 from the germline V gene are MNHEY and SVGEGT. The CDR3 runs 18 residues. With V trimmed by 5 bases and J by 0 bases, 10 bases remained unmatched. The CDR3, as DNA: TGTGCCAGCAGTCGAAACCGCCGACTAGCGGGGGACCAAGAGACCCAGTACTTC. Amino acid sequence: CASSRNRRLAGDQETQYF.

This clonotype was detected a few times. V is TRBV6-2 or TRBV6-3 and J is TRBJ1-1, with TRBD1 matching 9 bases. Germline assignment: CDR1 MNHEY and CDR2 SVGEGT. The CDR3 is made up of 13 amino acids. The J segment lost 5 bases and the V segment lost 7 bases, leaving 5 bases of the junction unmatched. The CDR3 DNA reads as TGTGCCAGCACCTTAGACAGGGGGACTGAAGCTTTCTTT. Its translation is CASTLDRGTEAFF.

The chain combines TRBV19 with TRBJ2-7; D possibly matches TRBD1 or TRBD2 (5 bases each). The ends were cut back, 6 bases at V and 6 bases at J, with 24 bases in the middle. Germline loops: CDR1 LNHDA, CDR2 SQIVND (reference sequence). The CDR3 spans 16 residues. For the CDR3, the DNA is TGTGCCAGTAGCCCTCGGGGCGGGCACGTACAGGCCGAGCAGTACTTC. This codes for CASSPRGGHVQAEQYF.

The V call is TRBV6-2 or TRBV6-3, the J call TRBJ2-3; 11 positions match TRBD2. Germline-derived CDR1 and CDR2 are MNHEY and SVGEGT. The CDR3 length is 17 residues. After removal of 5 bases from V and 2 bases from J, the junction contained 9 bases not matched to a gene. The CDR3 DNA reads TGTGCCAGCAGTAGGGGGACTAGCGGATTTCACACAGATACGCAGTATTTT. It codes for CASSRGTSGFHTDTQYF.

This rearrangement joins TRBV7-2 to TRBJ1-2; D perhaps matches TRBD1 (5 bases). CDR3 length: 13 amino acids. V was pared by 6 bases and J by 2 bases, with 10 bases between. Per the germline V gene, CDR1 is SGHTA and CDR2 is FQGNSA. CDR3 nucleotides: TGTGCCAGCAGTTTGACAGCCAACTATGGCTACACCTTC. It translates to CASSLTANYGYTF.

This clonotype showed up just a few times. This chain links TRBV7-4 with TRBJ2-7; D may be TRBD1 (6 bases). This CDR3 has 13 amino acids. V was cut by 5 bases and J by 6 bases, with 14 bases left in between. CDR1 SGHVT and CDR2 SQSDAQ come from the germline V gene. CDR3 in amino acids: CASSTSPTGEQYF. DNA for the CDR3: TGTGCCAGCAGCACCTCCCCGACAGGCGAGCAGTACTTC. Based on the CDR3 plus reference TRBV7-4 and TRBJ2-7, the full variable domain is GAGVSQSPRYKVAKRGRDVALRCDSISGHVTLYWYRQTLGQGSEVLTYSQSDAQRDKSGRPSGRFSAERPERSVSTLKIQRTEQGDSAVYLCASSTSPTGEQYFGPGTRLTVT.

The CDR3 DNA sequence: TGTGCCAGCACTGGGGGGGGGGACGAGCAGTACTTC. Encoded protein: CASTGGGDEQYF. The chain links TRBV7-6 to TRBJ2-7; the match to TRBD2 covers 7 bases. V dropped 7 bases and J dropped 5; count of bases not matched to a gene: 5. CDR3 length equals 12 residues. CDR1 and CDR2 (germline): SGHVS, FNYEAQ.

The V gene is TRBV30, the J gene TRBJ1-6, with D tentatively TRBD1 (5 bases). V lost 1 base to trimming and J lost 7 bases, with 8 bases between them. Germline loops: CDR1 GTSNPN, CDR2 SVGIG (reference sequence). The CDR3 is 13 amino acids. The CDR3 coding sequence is TGTGCCTGGAGTGCCACAGGAAATTCACCCCTCCACTTT. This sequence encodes CAWSATGNSPLHF.

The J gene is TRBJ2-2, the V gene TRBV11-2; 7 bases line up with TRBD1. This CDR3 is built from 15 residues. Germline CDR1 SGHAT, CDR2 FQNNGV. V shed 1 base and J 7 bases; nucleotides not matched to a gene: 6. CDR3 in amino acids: CASSLGQGSGGELFF. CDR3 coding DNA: TGTGCCAGCAGCTTAGGACAGGGAAGTGGCGGGGAGCTGTTTTTT.

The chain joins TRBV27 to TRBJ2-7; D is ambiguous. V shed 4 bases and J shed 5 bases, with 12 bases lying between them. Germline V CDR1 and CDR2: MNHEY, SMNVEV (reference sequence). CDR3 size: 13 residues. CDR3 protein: CASSYRELNEQYF. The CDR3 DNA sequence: TGTGCCAGCAGTTACAGAGAATTGAACGAGCAGTACTTC.

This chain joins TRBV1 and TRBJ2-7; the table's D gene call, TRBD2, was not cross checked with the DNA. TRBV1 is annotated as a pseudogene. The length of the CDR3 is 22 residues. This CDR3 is CTSSQVRDSGRGSYLHPTEQYF. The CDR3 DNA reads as TGCACCAGCAGCCAAGTCCGTGATAGCGGGAGAGGGTCCTACCTCCATCCTACGGAGCAGTACTTC.

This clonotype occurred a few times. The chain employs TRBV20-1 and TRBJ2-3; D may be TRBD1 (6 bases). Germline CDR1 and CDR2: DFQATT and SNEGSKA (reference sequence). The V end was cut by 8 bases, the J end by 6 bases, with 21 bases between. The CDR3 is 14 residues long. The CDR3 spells CSLFDGGRVDTQYF. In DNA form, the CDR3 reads TGCAGTTTATTTGATGGGGGCCGGGTGGATACGCAGTATTTT.

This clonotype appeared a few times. The DNA for the CDR3 is TGTGCCAGCAGATACGGACAGGGCCACACTGAAGCTTTCTTT. Its protein is CASRYGQGHTEAFF. The V and J genes are TRBV6-2 or TRBV6-3 and TRBJ1-1; 8 bases align to TRBD1. J gave up 3 bases and V 6 bases, and 6 bases lay outside the gene matches. The V gene's germline CDR1 is MNHEY and CDR2 SVGEGT. The CDR3 has 14 amino acids.

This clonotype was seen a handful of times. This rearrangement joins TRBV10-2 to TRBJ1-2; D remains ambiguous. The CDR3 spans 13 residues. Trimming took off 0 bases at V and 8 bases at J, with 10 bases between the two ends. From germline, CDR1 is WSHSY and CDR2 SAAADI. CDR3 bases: TGCGCCAGCAGTGAGTCGAATCCTGGAGGCTACACCTTC. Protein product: CASSESNPGGYTF.